Described below is a single TCR beta chain sequence and its context. Its specificity is not known. This entry is derived from a study of T cell responses to AZD1222 COVID-19 vaccine. Notes on the study in general: Donors were largely white British and mainly female; clonal diversity was possibly underestimated.

Clones were read by immunoSEQ multiplex PCR, and TCRdb kept only the in-frame ones, dropping some. The sample records 14,000 or so clones, approximately 80% being singletons. The clonotype comes from an adult who received the AZD1222 COVID-19 vaccine. Sequenced here: peripheral blood, sampled 28 days after the second AZD1222 dose.

The CDR3 protein is CAIRSPYQETQYF. CDR3 nucleotide sequence: TGTGCCATCAGATCCCCGTACCAAGAGACCCAGTACTTC. The chain recombines TRBV10-3 with TRBJ2-5; no clear D gene. V was shortened by 6 bases and J by 0 bases, with 8 bases between the two germline ends. Germline-derived CDR1 and CDR2 are ENHRY and SYGVKD. The CDR3 contains 13 residues.